Here is one TCR beta chain with its context. This specimen comes from a study of blood T cell repertoires in COVID-19. The germline V gene encodes CDR1 MNHNY and CDR2 SVGAGI (reference sequence). This CDR3 region has 15 residues. The junction had 9 bases not matched to a gene; V was cut back by 8 bases and J by 1 base. Generated by immunoSEQ multiplex PCR, the TCRdb table keeps only in-frame clones and is missing some. Of some 180,000 clones in the sample, approximately 79% were seen once. J is TRBJ1-1 and V is TRBV6-6; 8 bases map to TRBD1. What was sequenced was PBMCs or T cells enriched from blood (not recorded which). The clonotype was recovered from a woman in her sixties with acute COVID-19. CDR3 amino acids: CASASSGGRNTEAFF. CDR3 sequence (DNA): TGTGCCAGCGCTTCGTCAGGGGGCAGGAACACTGAAGCTTTCTTT.